These 17 T cell receptor beta chains were all obtained from the same sample, sequenced in a study of T cells in narcolepsy. TCRdb keeps only in-frame clones here, not all; method: immunoSEQ multiplex PCR. The data show 15,000 to 17,000 clones, 85% to 90% seen once. Sample: memory (CD45RA-) CD4+ T cells from blood. The source is a human donor in good health.

CDR3 coding DNA: TGCGCCAGCAGCTTGGGTTCAATACAGGGTATCGGCTATGGCTACACCTTC. Its translation: CASSLGSIQGIGYGYTF. This chain uses TRBV5-1 with TRBJ1-2, with D maybe TRBD1 (6 bases). This CDR3 is built from 17 residues. Between the trimmed V and J ends, which lost 0 bases and 4 bases, there was a span of 19 bases. Germline V gene sequence: CDR1 SGHRS, CDR2 YFSETQ.

The chain recombines TRBV5-1 with TRBJ2-1; 9 positions agree with TRBD2. This CDR3 spans 16 amino acids. After removal of 0 bases from V and 1 base from J, the junction contained 2 bases not matched to a gene. Germline V lookup: CDR1 SGHRS, CDR2 YFSETQ. The CDR3 region is CASSLAAGGSYNEQFF. In nucleotides, the CDR3 is TGCGCCAGCAGCTTGGCCGCGGGAGGGTCCTACAATGAGCAGTTCTTC.

This clone was detected only a few times. V and J are TRBV6-4 and TRBJ2-2; 9 bases are shared with TRBD2. V was pared by 6 bases and J by 10 bases, with 12 bases of the junction left unmatched. This CDR3 is 15 amino acids long. The germline V gene encodes CDR1 MRHNA and CDR2 SNTAGT. CDR3 in amino acids: CASSEVAGGPEELFF. The CDR3 DNA reads TGTGCCAGCAGCGAGGTTGCGGGAGGGCCCGAGGAGCTGTTTTTT.

As concerns this clone: Germline is not matched at one junction end, which may reflect a read error. Other DNA sequences in this sample translate to the same CDR3. This chain uses TRBV7-9 with TRBJ2-3; 8 nucleotides match TRBD2. Germline CDR1 is SEHNR and CDR2 is FQNEAQ (reference sequence). The CDR3 has 15 residues. This CDR3 reads CASSSRGGGSDTQYF. The CDR3, as DNA: TGTGCCAGCAGCTCCCGGGGCGGGGGGTCAGATACGCAGTATTTC.

Here the CDR3 reads CASSLTDYGYTF. For the CDR3, the DNA is TGCGCCAGCAGCTTAACAGACTATGGCTACACCTTC. The rearrangement joins TRBV5-1 to TRBJ1-2; the D is unclear. The CDR3 loop spans 12 amino acids. Germline loops: CDR1 SGHRS, CDR2 YFSETQ. V dropped 2 bases and J dropped 3 bases, with 5 bases sitting between them.

The V gene is TRBV6-7, the J gene TRBJ2-3; 11 bases agree with TRBD2. TRBV6-7 qualifies as an ORF whose function is uncertain. V lost 2 bases to trimming and J lost 5 bases; unmatched junction nucleotides: 9. This CDR3 region has 17 residues. The CDR3: CASSYPVAGGRKDTQYF. In nucleotides, the CDR3 is TGTGCCAGCAGTTACCCTGTAGCGGGAGGGAGGAAAGATACGCAGTATTTT.

The V call is TRBV12-5, the J call TRBJ2-3; 8 bases fit TRBD2. J lost 4 bases, V lost 0 bases, and 12 bases had no gene match. The CDR3 contains 18 residues. Germline CDR1 is LGHNT and CDR2 is FRNRAP. CDR3 in DNA: TGTGCTAGTGGTTTGGTACCAGACGGGACTAGGAGTCCAGATACGCAGTATTTT. It specifies CASGLVPDGTRSPDTQYF.

This clone has just a few counts. The chain couples TRBV6-4 to TRBJ2-2; 13 bases align to TRBD2. Germline-derived CDR1 and CDR2 are MRHNA and SNTAGT. CDR3 length: 14 residues. After removal of 0 bases from V and 14 bases from J, the junction contained 3 bases not matched to a gene. The CDR3 here is CASSDSGTSGKLFF. Here the CDR3 DNA reads TGTGCCAGCAGTGACTCAGGGACTAGCGGGAAACTGTTTTTT.

The chain couples TRBV5-4 to TRBJ2-7; TRBD2 agrees at 10 bases. The CDR3 extends over 17 amino acids. V was clipped by 4 bases and J by 2 bases; unmatched bases: 12. Looked up from germline, CDR1 is SGHNT and CDR2 is YYREEE (reference sequence). The CDR3 coding sequence is TGTGCCAGCAGCCAGGACTTAGCGGGGGGCCTCCCCTACGAGCAGTACTTC. It yields the protein CASSQDLAGGLPYEQYF.

The count of this clone is one. The V gene is TRBV7-9, the J gene TRBJ1-1, with 8 bases that match TRBD1. Trimming removed 0 bases from V and 3 bases from J; junction bases left unmatched: 6. Germline V CDR1 and CDR2: SEHNR, FQNEAQ (reference sequence). The CDR3 loop spans 16 amino acids. The CDR3 protein is CASSLARGQGDTEAFF. The CDR3 DNA is TGTGCCAGCAGCTTAGCCAGAGGACAGGGCGACACTGAAGCTTTCTTT.

CDR3 sequence: CASSLAPGTGYEQYF. CDR3 nucleotide sequence: TGTGCCAGCAGCTTAGCACCCGGGACAGGATACGAGCAGTACTTC. The chain employs TRBV7-9 and TRBJ2-7, with TRBD1 matching 8 bases. The length of the CDR3 is 15 residues. V gave up 0 bases and J gave up 4 bases; unmatched junction bases: 5. Germline CDR1 is SEHNR and CDR2 is FQNEAQ (reference sequence).

A single count supports this clone. V usage is TRBV30 and J usage is TRBJ2-2, with 10 bases identical to TRBD1. Germline V gene data show CDR1 as GTSNPN and CDR2 as SVGIG (reference sequence). Trimming removed 5 bases from V and 10 bases from J; junction bases left unmatched: 13. CDR3 length equals 15 residues. The CDR3 region has the DNA TGTGCCTGGCGAAGGGACAGGGGCGTCAAGCAGGAGCTGTTTTTT. This encodes CAWRRDRGVKQELFF.

This clone was seen once. The CDR3 DNA sequence: TGTGCCAGCAGCTTAGGTTCTAGCGGGGGGGCTTGGGAGCAGTACTTC. Its protein is CASSLGSSGGAWEQYF. This chain connects TRBV7-6 to TRBJ2-5; 12 bases align to TRBD2. Germline CDR1 reads SGHVS; CDR2 reads FNYEAQ. The CDR3 length is 16 residues. Trimming removed 1 base from V and 11 bases from J; junction bases left unmatched: 11.

The J gene is TRBJ1-2, the V gene TRBV14, with D perhaps matching TRBD1 (5 bases). The CDR3 extends over 15 amino acids. V gave up 4 bases and J gave up 3 bases, with 15 bases separating them. Germline CDR1 is SGHDN and CDR2 is FVKESK. CDR3 sequence reads: CASSPSTGGYYGYTF. In nucleotides, the CDR3 is TGTGCCAGCAGCCCCTCCACTGGGGGGTACTATGGCTACACCTTC.

The chain uses TRBV7-2 and TRBJ2-4, with 15 bases matching TRBD2. The ends lost 5 bases at V and 3 bases at J; junction bases unmatched: 8. This CDR3 is 18 amino acids long. CDR1 is SGHTA and CDR2 is FQGNSA in the germline V gene. The CDR3: CASSPPGLAGGIKNIQYF. CDR3 nucleotide sequence: TGTGCCAGCAGCCCCCCGGGACTAGCGGGAGGAATCAAAAACATTCAGTACTTC. The whole variable domain, filled in from reference TRBV7-2 and TRBJ2-4, reads GAGVSQSPSNKVTEKGKDVELRCDPISGHTALYWYRQSLGQGLEFLIYFQGNSAPDKSGLPSDRFSAERTGGSVSTLTIQRTQQEDSAVYLCASSPPGLAGGIKNIQYFGAGTRLSVL.

CDR3 sequence reads: CASSIGNTGELFF. CDR3 nucleotide sequence: TGTGCCAGTAGTATAGGGAACACCGGGGAGCTGTTTTTT. The chain employs TRBV19 and TRBJ2-2, with D unclear. The CDR3 is made up of 13 amino acids. Germline loops: CDR1 LNHDA, CDR2 SQIVND (reference sequence). Trimming shortened V by 1 base and J by 1 base, and 1 base separated the two germline ends.

This chain links TRBV4-1 with TRBJ1-5; D is undetermined. This CDR3 spans 14 amino acids. The germline gives CDR1 MGHRA, CDR2 YSYEKL. V was clipped by 0 bases and J by 5 bases, with 8 bases between them. The CDR3 is CASSQERSDQPQHF. CDR3 sequence (DNA): TGCGCCAGCAGCCAAGAGAGGAGCGATCAGCCCCAGCATTTT.